This T cell receptor (beta chain) is drawn from a study of cytomegalovirus exposure and HLA in healthy donors. Turning to the study itself: A later analysis reported the 120 or so validation repertoires used the same platform as the approximately 670 first-cohort repertoires.

This clone was detected once. The target antigen is unknown. The assay was immunoSEQ multiplex PCR, and TCRdb's table has in-frame clones only and misses some. This sample carries about 150,000 clones, 85% to 95% of them seen once, and the ten largest clones take 1.5% to 2%. Deletions cut 1 base from V and 1 base from J, with 8 bases between. Per the germline V gene, CDR1 is SGHRS and CDR2 is YFSETQ. The CDR3 loop spans 14 amino acids. Study-level results: In vitro assays verified that a few CMV-associated chains recognized CMV antigens specifically. Altogether, 150 to 200 TCR beta chains were recorded as cytomegalovirus-associated. Subsequent analysis revealed that first-cohort TCR clusters tended to co-occur in the 95 to 150 validation repertoires.

The sample taken for sequencing was PBMCs. V usage is TRBV5-1 and J usage is TRBJ1-1; the D gene is possibly TRBD1 (6 bases). This clonotype originated in a man between 18 and 29 years old in good health and CMV-seropositive. The CDR3 DNA sequence: TGCGCCAGCAGCTTGTCGACAGGGAACACTGAAGCTTTCTTT. It yields the protein CASSLSTGNTEAFF.